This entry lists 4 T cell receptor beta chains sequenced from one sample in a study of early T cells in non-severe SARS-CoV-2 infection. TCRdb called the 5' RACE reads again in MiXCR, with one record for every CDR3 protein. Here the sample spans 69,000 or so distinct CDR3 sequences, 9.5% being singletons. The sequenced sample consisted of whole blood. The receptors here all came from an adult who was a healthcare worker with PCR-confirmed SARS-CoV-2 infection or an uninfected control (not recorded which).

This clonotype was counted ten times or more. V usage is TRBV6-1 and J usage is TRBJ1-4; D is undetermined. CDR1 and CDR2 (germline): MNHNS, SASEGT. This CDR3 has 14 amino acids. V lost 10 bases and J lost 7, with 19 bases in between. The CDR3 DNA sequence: TGTGCCATTCCGGAGGGTGGGTCAGGTGAAAAACTGTTTTTT. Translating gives CAIPEGGSGEKLFF.

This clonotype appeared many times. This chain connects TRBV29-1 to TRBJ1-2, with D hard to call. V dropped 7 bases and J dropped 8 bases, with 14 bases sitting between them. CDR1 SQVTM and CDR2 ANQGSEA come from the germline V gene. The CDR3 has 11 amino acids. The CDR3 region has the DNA TGCAGCGCTGCTCACCGGAAAGGCTACACCTTC. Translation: CSAAHRKGYTF.

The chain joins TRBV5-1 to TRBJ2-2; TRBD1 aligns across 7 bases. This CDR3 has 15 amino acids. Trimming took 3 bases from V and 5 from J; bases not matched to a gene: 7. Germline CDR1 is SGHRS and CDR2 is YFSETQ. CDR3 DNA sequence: TGCGCCAGCAGCTCACAGGGGTCGGAAACCGGGGAGCTGTTTTTT. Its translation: CASSSQGSETGELFF.

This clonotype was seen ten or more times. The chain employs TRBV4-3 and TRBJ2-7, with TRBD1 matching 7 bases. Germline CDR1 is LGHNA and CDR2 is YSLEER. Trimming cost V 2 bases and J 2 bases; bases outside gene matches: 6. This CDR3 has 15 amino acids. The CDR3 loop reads CASSQRQGAPYEQYF. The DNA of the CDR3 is TGCGCCAGCAGCCAACGACAGGGTGCCCCCTACGAGCAGTACTTC.